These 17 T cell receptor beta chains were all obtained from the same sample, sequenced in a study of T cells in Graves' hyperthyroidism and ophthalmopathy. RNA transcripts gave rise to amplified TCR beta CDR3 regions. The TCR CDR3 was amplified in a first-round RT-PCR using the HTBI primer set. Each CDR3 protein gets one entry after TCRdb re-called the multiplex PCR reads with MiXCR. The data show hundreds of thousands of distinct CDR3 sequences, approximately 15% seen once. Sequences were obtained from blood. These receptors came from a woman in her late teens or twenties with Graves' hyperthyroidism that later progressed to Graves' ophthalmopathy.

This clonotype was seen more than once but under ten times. CDR3 sequence reads: CASSSTRLAYNEQFF. The CDR3 DNA is TGTGCCAGCAGCTCGACCCGCCTAGCCTACAATGAGCAGTTCTTC. The V call is TRBV7-2, the J call TRBJ2-1; D gene unclear. V was trimmed by 4 bases and J by 2 bases, leaving 12 bases between them. The CDR3 contains 15 residues. Germline V gene data show CDR1 as SGHTA and CDR2 as FQGNSA.

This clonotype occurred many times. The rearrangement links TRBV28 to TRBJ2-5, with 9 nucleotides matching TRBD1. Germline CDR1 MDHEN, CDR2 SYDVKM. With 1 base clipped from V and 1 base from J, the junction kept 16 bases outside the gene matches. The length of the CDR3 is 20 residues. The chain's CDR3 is CASSLFPEEPTGGAQETQYF. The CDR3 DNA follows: TGTGCCAGCAGTTTATTCCCCGAGGAGCCGACAGGGGGGGCCCAAGAGACCCAGTACTTC. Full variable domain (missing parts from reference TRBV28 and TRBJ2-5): DVKVTQSSRYLVKRTGEKVFLECVQDMDHENMFWYRQDPGLGLRLIYFSYDVKMKEKGDIPEGYSVSREKKERFSLILESASTNQTSMYLCASSLFPEEPTGGAQETQYFGPGTRLLVL.

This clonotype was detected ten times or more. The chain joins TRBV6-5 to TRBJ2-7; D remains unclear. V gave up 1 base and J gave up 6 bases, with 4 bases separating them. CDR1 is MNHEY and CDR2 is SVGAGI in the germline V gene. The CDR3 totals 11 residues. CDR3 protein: CASSYFSEQYF. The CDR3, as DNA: TGTGCCAGCAGTTACTTTTCCGAGCAGTACTTC.

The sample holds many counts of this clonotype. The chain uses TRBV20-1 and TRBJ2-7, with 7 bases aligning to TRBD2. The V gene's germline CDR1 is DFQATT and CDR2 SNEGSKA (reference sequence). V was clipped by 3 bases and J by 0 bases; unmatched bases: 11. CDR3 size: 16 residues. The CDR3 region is CSASPTGTTFSYEQYF. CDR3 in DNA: TGCAGTGCTAGCCCCACCGGGACTACCTTCTCCTACGAGCAGTACTTC.

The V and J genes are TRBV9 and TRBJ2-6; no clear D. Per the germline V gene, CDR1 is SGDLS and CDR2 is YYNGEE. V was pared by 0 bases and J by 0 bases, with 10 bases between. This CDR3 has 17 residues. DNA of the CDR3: TGTGCCAGCAGCGTAGATTTCAGAAGCTCTGGGGCCAACGTCCTGACTTTC. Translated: CASSVDFRSSGANVLTF.

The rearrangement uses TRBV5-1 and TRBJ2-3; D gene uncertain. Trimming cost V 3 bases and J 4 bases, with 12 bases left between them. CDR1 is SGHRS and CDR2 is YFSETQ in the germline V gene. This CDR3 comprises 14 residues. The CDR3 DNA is TGCGCCAGCAGCTCCGGACCCTCCCCAGATACGCAGTATTTT. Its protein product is CASSSGPSPDTQYF.

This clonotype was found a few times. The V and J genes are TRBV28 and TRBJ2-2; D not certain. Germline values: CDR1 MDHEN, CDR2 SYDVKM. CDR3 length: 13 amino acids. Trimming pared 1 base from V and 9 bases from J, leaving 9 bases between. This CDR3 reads CASSLYPGRELFF. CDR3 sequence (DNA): TGTGCCAGCAGTTTATACCCCGGCCGGGAGCTGTTTTTT.

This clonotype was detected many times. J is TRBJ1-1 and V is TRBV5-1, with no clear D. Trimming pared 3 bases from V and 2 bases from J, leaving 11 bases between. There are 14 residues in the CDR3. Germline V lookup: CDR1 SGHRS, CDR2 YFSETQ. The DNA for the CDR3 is TGCGCCAGCAGCTCCAATCCCGCAAACACTGAAGCTTTCTTT. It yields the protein CASSSNPANTEAFF.

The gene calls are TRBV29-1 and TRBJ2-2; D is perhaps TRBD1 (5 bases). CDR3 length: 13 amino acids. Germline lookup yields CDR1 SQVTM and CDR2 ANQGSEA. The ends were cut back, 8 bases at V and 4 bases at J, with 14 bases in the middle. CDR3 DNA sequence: TGCAGCCTCGACAAGGGGCTCACCGGGGAGCTGTTTTTT. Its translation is CSLDKGLTGELFF.

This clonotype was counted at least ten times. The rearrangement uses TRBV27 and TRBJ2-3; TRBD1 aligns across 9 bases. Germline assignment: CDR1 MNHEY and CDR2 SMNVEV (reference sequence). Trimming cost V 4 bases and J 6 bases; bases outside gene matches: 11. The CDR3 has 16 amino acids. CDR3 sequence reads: CASSSGTGGGSDTQYF. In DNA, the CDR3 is TGTGCCAGCAGTTCGGGCACAGGGGGCGGATCGGATACGCAGTATTTT.

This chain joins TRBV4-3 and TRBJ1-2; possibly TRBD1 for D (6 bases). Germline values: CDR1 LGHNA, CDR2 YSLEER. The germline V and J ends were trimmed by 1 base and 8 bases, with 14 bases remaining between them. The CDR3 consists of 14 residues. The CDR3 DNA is TGCGCCAGCAGCCAAGGAATATCCGACAGGGGCTACACCTTC. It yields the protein CASSQGISDRGYTF.

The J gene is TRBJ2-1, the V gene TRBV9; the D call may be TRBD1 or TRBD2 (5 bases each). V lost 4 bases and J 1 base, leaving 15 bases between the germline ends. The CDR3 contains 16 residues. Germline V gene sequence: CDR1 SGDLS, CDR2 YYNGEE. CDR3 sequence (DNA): TGTGCCAGCAGCCCATCGGACGGGGCTTCCTACAATGAGCAGTTCTTC. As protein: CASSPSDGASYNEQFF.

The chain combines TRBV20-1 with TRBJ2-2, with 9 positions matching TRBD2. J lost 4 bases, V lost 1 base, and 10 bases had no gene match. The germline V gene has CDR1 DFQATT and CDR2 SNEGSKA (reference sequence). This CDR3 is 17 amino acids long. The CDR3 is CSARGERLAGFTGELFF. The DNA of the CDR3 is TGCAGTGCTAGAGGGGAGCGGCTAGCGGGATTCACCGGGGAGCTGTTTTTT.

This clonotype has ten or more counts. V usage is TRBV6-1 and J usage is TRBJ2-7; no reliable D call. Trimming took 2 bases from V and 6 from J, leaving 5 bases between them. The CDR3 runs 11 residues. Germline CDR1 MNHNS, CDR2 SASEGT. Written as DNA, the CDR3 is TGTGCCAGCAGTGAATTGACCGAGCAGTACTTC. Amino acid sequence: CASSELTEQYF.

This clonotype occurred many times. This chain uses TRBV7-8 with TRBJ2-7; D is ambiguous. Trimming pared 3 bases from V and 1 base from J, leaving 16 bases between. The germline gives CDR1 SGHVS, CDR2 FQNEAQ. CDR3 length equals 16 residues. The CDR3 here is CASSFGVVGPSYEQYF. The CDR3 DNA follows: TGTGCCAGCAGCTTTGGGGTAGTAGGGCCTTCCTACGAGCAGTACTTC. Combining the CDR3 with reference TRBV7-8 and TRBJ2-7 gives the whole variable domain GAGVSQSPRYKVAKRGQDVALRCDPISGHVSLFWYQQALGQGPEFLTYFQNEAQLDKSGLPSDRFFAERPEGSVSTLKIQRTQQEDSAVYLCASSFGVVGPSYEQYFGPGTRLTVT.

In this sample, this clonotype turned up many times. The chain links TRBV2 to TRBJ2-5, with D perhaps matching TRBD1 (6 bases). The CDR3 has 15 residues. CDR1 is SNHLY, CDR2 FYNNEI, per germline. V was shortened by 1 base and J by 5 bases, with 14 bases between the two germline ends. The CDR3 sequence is CASSEEQTGQETQYF. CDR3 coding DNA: TGTGCCAGCAGTGAAGAACAAACAGGGCAGGAGACCCAGTACTTC.

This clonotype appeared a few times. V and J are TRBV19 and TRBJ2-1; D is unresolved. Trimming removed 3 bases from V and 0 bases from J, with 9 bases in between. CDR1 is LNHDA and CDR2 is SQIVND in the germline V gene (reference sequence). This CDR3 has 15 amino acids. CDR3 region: CASSMVGISYNEQFF. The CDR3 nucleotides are TGTGCCAGTAGTATGGTAGGTATCTCCTACAATGAGCAGTTCTTC.